The entry below gives a single T cell receptor beta chain sequence along with its context. The data were taken from a study of OX40 agonist ivuxolimab in advanced cancers. Trimming removed 5 bases from V and 5 bases from J; junction bases left unmatched: 8. CDR3 length: 14 amino acids. Looked up from germline, CDR1 is SQVTM and CDR2 is ANQGSEA. The method was immunoSEQ multiplex PCR; TCRdb's version includes in-frame clones alone and lacks a portion of them. The sample consists of about 52,000 clones, about 90% of them appearing once. The rearrangement uses TRBV29-1 and TRBJ1-5, with TRBD1 identical over 8 bases. This sequence was found in an adult with an advanced solid tumor such as melanoma, head and neck, liver or kidney cancer. Sequencing used CD4+ or CD8+ T cells sorted from blood, obtained in a trial of the OX40 agonist ivuxolimab. CDR3 DNA sequence: TGCAGCGTTCGTGGACAGGGATGGGATCAGCCCCAGCATTTT. It yields the protein CSVRGQGWDQPQHF.